The 32 T cell receptor beta chains in this list originate from one sample, sequenced in a study of blood T cell repertoires in COVID-19. Some clones are missing from TCRdb's copy, which holds only in-frame ones; the method was immunoSEQ multiplex PCR. The table has over 250,000 clones, 60% to 75% seen once. The sequenced sample consisted of peripheral blood. These receptors were obtained from a woman older than 75 with acute or convalescent COVID-19.

The rearrangement joins TRBV6-5 to TRBJ2-7, with 11 bases aligning to TRBD1. The CDR3 covers 15 residues. Germline V gene sequence: CDR1 MNHEY, CDR2 SVGAGI. V lost 6 bases and J lost 3; bases outside the gene matches: 7. CDR3 nucleotide sequence: TGTGCCAGCAGAGCCGGGACAGGGGGTTTCTACGAGCAGTACTTC. Residues: CASRAGTGGFYEQYF.

The rearrangement uses TRBV5-4 and TRBJ1-6, with 8 nucleotides matching TRBD1. V was pared by 5 bases and J by 8 bases, with 9 bases of the junction left unmatched. From germline, CDR1 is SGHNT and CDR2 YYREEE (reference sequence). CDR3 size: 15 residues. The CDR3 DNA is TGTGCCAGCAGGGTGGGGGGGACAGGCGATTCACCCCTCCACTTT. Translation: CASRVGGTGDSPLHF.

This clone appeared once. The rearrangement joins TRBV7-2 to TRBJ2-3; TRBD2 aligns across 8 bases. Trimming at V came to 1 base and at J to 2 bases, leaving 11 bases not matched to a gene. The CDR3 runs to 18 residues. Germline-derived CDR1 and CDR2 are SGHTA and FQGNSA. This CDR3 is CASSLVFGGGSYTDTQYF. The CDR3 DNA sequence: TGTGCCAGCAGCTTAGTTTTCGGCGGGGGGTCATACACAGATACGCAGTATTTT.

The chain joins TRBV6-6 to TRBJ2-7; perhaps TRBD1 as D (5 bases). V was pared by 5 bases and J by 3 bases, with 5 bases between. Germline lookup yields CDR1 MNHNY and CDR2 SVGAGI (reference sequence). This CDR3 region has 11 residues. CDR3 loop: CASSRGYEQYF. CDR3 DNA: TGTGCCAGCAGTAGGGGCTACGAGCAGTACTTC.

This clone was observed a handful of times. This sequence joins TRBV5-1 and TRBJ1-1, with TRBD1 matching over 10 bases. Per the germline V gene, CDR1 is SGHRS and CDR2 is YFSETQ. This CDR3 contains 14 residues. Trimming removed 0 bases from V and 6 bases from J; junction bases left unmatched: 2. The CDR3 DNA reads as TGCGCCAGCAGCTTGGGACAGGGGGCTTCTGAAGCTTTCTTT. Translation gives CASSLGQGASEAFF.

The chain has TRBV19 and TRBJ1-5; unclear D gene. The CDR3 spans 13 residues. CDR1 is LNHDA and CDR2 is SQIVND in the germline V gene (reference sequence). Trimming stripped 5 bases from V and 6 bases from J, with 11 bases between. CDR3 amino acids: CASSFLDSQPQHF. The CDR3 DNA is TGTGCCAGTAGTTTCTTAGATAGTCAGCCCCAGCATTTT.

The rearrangement joins TRBV28 to TRBJ1-2; D is unresolved. Trimming cost V 2 bases and J 8 bases, with 9 bases left between them. Germline V gene data show CDR1 as MDHEN and CDR2 as SYDVKM. CDR3 length equals 12 residues. DNA for the CDR3: TGTGCCAGCAGTTTACGCCTGGAGGGCTACACCTTC. This encodes CASSLRLEGYTF.

The gene calls are TRBV2 and TRBJ1-1; no clear D. V was shortened by 8 bases and J by 7 bases, with 20 bases between the two germline ends. The germline V gene has CDR1 SNHLY and CDR2 FYNNEI. This CDR3 comprises 14 residues. Written as DNA, the CDR3 is TGTGCCAGCGGTTTGGCGGGGAGTCTCGGTGAAGCTTTCTTT. It encodes CASGLAGSLGEAFF.

J is TRBJ1-5 and V is TRBV6-2 or TRBV6-3, with 9 bases lining up with TRBD1. Trimming removed 3 bases from V and 11 bases from J; junction bases left unmatched: 17. CDR1 MNHEY and CDR2 SVGEGT come from the germline V gene. This CDR3 comprises 17 residues. The CDR3 DNA reads as TGTGCCAGCAGTTATCCGGGACAGGGAGTCCTAATGGGGTCCCAGCATTTT. Encoded protein: CASSYPGQGVLMGSQHF.

V usage is TRBV5-1 and J usage is TRBJ2-5; D gene ambiguous. The V gene lost 0 bases and the J gene lost 7 bases, with 13 bases spanning the gap. This CDR3 region has 14 residues. The germline V gene encodes CDR1 SGHRS and CDR2 YFSETQ. CDR3 bases: TGCGCCAGCAGCTTGGACAGCAGCTACGGGACCCAGTACTTC. Protein: CASSLDSSYGTQYF.

V usage is TRBV5-8 and J usage is TRBJ1-1; D is perhaps TRBD1 (5 bases). Between the trimmed V and J ends, which lost 7 bases and 3 bases, there was a span of 25 bases. Germline CDR1 reads SGHTS; CDR2 reads YDEGEE. The CDR3 sequence is 17 residues long. The CDR3 nucleotides are TGTGCCAGCCGATACTCCCGGGGGGTCCCGGGGGACACTGAAGCTTTCTTT. It translates to CASRYSRGVPGDTEAFF.

V and J are TRBV28 and TRBJ1-5, with 11 positions matching TRBD1. The CDR3 loop spans 15 amino acids. The V gene's germline CDR1 is MDHEN and CDR2 SYDVKM. Germline trimming cut 5 bases from V and 2 bases from J; bases unmatched to any gene: 2. The CDR3 sequence: CASSLGQGGNQPQHF. In DNA, the CDR3 is TGTGCCAGCAGTCTGGGACAGGGGGGCAATCAGCCCCAGCATTTT.

This clone has just a few counts. The chain is built from TRBV21-1 and TRBJ2-2; the D call TRBD2 from the table was never checked on the DNA. TRBV21-1 is assigned pseudogene status. This CDR3 contains 18 residues. CDR3 nucleotide sequence: TGTGCCAGCAGCAACACCCATGGAGGGGCGCGTACCACCGGGGAGCTGTTTTTT. The encoded protein is CASSNTHGGARTTGELFF.

The gene calls are TRBV5-1 and TRBJ2-5; 10 nucleotides align to TRBD2. V lost 0 bases to trimming and J lost 3 bases; unmatched junction nucleotides: 5. The CDR3 sequence is 16 residues long. Germline values: CDR1 SGHRS, CDR2 YFSETQ. CDR3 nucleotides: TGCGCCAGCAGCTTGGTTACTAGCGGGACAAAAGAGACCCAGTACTTC. It encodes CASSLVTSGTKETQYF.

The genes are TRBV5-6 and TRBJ1-1; a weak D match, TRBD1 (5 bases). This CDR3 has 13 residues. V dropped 2 bases and J dropped 0 bases, with 5 bases sitting between them. CDR1 SGHDT and CDR2 YYEEEE come from the germline V gene. CDR3 region: CASSFRVNTEAFF. The CDR3 nucleotides are TGTGCCAGCAGCTTCAGGGTGAACACTGAAGCTTTCTTT.

This clone was observed a handful of times. The V call is TRBV21-1, the J call TRBJ2-7; the DNA was not used to check the table's D call, TRBD2. TRBV21-1 is flagged as a pseudogene. The CDR3 length is 14 residues. The CDR3 loop is CASSKETFTREQYF. The CDR3 DNA sequence: TGTGCCAGCAGCAAAGAAACCTTTACTCGGGAGCAGTACTTC.

This chain links TRBV12-5 with TRBJ2-1; no reliable D call. The CDR3 runs to 15 residues. CDR1 LGHNT and CDR2 FRNRAP come from the germline V gene. V lost 7 bases to trimming and J lost 7 bases, with 20 bases between them. The CDR3 reads CASENTPQSSNEQFF. DNA for the CDR3: TGTGCTAGTGAAAACACACCACAAAGTTCGAATGAGCAGTTCTTC.

This clone appeared a few times. The rearrangement links TRBV2 to TRBJ1-2; 8 bases are a match to TRBD1. In germline, CDR1 is SNHLY, CDR2 FYNNEI. This CDR3 region has 16 residues. After removal of 4 bases from V and 5 bases from J, the junction contained 12 bases not matched to a gene. The CDR3 spells CASSGSTDRDGYGYTF. The CDR3 DNA reads as TGTGCCAGCAGTGGATCCACGGACAGGGATGGGTATGGCTACACCTTC.

The chain recombines TRBV5-5 with TRBJ2-1; 12 bases align to TRBD2. There are 15 residues in the CDR3. CDR1 is SGHKS, CDR2 YYEKEE, per germline (reference sequence). After removal of 4 bases from V and 9 bases from J, the junction contained 8 bases not matched to a gene. The CDR3: CASSILAGGLGEQFF. In nucleotides, the CDR3 is TGTGCCAGCAGCATCCTAGCGGGAGGGCTGGGTGAGCAGTTCTTC. The full variable domain, its missing parts supplied by reference TRBV5-5 and TRBJ2-1, is DAGVTQSPTHLIKTRGQQVTLRCSPISGHKSVSWYQQVLGQGPQFIFQYYEKEERGRGNFPDRFSARQFPNYSSELNVNALLLGDSALYLCASSILAGGLGEQFFGPGTRLTVL.

The sample holds a few counts of this clone. The junction differs from germline at one of its ends, possibly a read error. The chain employs TRBV2 and TRBJ1-4; TRBD1 matches at 7 bases. The germline V gene encodes CDR1 SNHLY and CDR2 FYNNEI. This CDR3 is 11 amino acids long. The CDR3 DNA is TGTGCCAGCCGACAGGGTGAAACACTGTTTTTT. Its protein product is CASRQGETLFF.

This chain joins TRBV18 and TRBJ2-7, with D hard to call. The germline gives CDR1 KGHSH, CDR2 LQKENI. Trimming left V 6 bases short and J 0 bases short, with 15 bases between. The CDR3 is made up of 15 amino acids. CDR3 sequence reads: CASSPSEISSYEQYF. As DNA, the CDR3 is TGTGCCAGCTCGCCAAGTGAAATTAGCTCCTACGAGCAGTACTTC.

This chain links TRBV29-1 with TRBJ2-3; TRBD1 might be the D (6 bases). The germline V and J ends were trimmed by 6 bases and 3 bases, with 13 bases remaining between them. Germline loops: CDR1 SQVTM, CDR2 ANQGSEA. The CDR3 is 13 residues long. The CDR3 DNA sequence: TGCAGCGTCGGTGGGCAGGGGACAGATACGCAGTATTTT. Protein sequence: CSVGGQGTDTQYF.

The table lists this clone with a few counts. The CDR3: CASSPAGPQHF. The DNA for the CDR3 is TGTGCCAGCAGCCCCGCGGGGCCCCAGCATTTT. V gene TRBV6-6 combines with J gene TRBJ1-5; D remains unclear. The germline V and J ends were trimmed by 6 bases and 9 bases, with 9 bases remaining between them. The germline gives CDR1 MNHNY, CDR2 SVGAGI (reference sequence). There are 11 residues in the CDR3.

The DNA for the CDR3 is TGTGCCAGCAGCGTACATGCGGGGGGATATGGCGGGGAGCTGTTTTTT. Its protein product is CASSVHAGGYGGELFF. The rearrangement joins TRBV2 to TRBJ2-2; 8 nucleotides line up with TRBD2. The CDR3 consists of 16 residues. Trimming took 6 bases from V and 7 from J; bases not matched to a gene: 13. Germline values: CDR1 SNHLY, CDR2 FYNNEI.

This clone was seen a single time. The chain uses TRBV3-1 (or the pseudogene TRBV3-2) and TRBJ1-6; 8 nucleotides line up with TRBD1. The CDR3 covers 14 residues. The junction had 3 bases not matched to a gene; V was cut back by 4 bases and J by 7 bases. Germline values: CDR1 LGHDT, CDR2 YNNKEL (reference sequence). This CDR3 is CASSRTGTNSPLHF. CDR3 sequence (DNA): TGTGCCAGCAGCCGGACAGGGACCAATTCACCCCTCCACTTT.

This CDR3 reads CASSEGSRSVQPQHF. The CDR3 bases are TGTGCCAGCAGTGAAGGGTCCAGGTCGGTTCAGCCCCAGCATTTT. This chain joins TRBV2 and TRBJ1-5, with D unresolved. Per germline, CDR1 SNHLY and CDR2 FYNNEI. The V gene lost 1 base and the J gene lost 6 bases, with 13 bases spanning the gap. This CDR3 spans 15 amino acids.

This clone was counted a single time. CDR3 nucleotides: TGTGCCAGCTCACCATCGACAGGGGCCGAGCAGTACTTC. Its protein is CASSPSTGAEQYF. The chain employs TRBV18 and TRBJ2-7; 8 nucleotides align to TRBD1. The V segment lost 2 bases and the J segment 6 bases; nucleotides outside the gene matches: 3. The CDR3 is 13 residues long. Germline CDR1 KGHSH, CDR2 LQKENI.

This clone was observed a single time. The chain links TRBV28 to TRBJ1-1, with a weak D call TRBD1 (6 bases). CDR1 is MDHEN and CDR2 is SYDVKM in the germline V gene. V lost 2 bases and J 6 bases, leaving 10 bases between the germline ends. The CDR3 extends over 13 amino acids. CDR3 region: CASSLTGMAEAFF. CDR3 nucleotide sequence: TGTGCCAGCAGTTTAACAGGGATGGCTGAAGCTTTCTTT. Variable domain in full (rest from reference TRBV28 and TRBJ1-1): DVKVTQSSRYLVKRTGEKVFLECVQDMDHENMFWYRQDPGLGLRLIYFSYDVKMKEKGDIPEGYSVSREKKERFSLILESASTNQTSMYLCASSLTGMAEAFFGQGTRLTVV.

This rearrangement joins TRBV5-4 to TRBJ2-3; the D is unclear. Germline CDR1 SGHNT, CDR2 YYREEE (reference sequence). This CDR3 is 12 amino acids long. V was cut by 0 bases and J by 6 bases, with 5 bases left in between. CDR3 region: CASSLVEDTQYF. In DNA, the CDR3 is TGTGCCAGCAGCTTGGTAGAGGATACGCAGTATTTT.

The chain recombines TRBV7-6 with TRBJ2-3, with 8 nucleotides matching TRBD2. V lost 5 bases and J lost 5; bases outside the gene matches: 21. The CDR3 runs to 19 residues. Germline assignment: CDR1 SGHVS and CDR2 FNYEAQ. The CDR3 DNA sequence: TGTGCCAGCAGCCGACTTGGGGGCTTCACAGCGGGAGTGGGAGATACGCAGTATTTT. This translates into CASSRLGGFTAGVGDTQYF.

There are many counts of this clone. The chain recombines TRBV4-1 with TRBJ2-3, with 7 bases matching TRBD2. CDR3 length: 16 residues. CDR1 and CDR2 from the germline V gene are MGHRA and YSYEKL. The V and J ends lost 0 bases and 4 bases, in that order; junction bases with no gene match: 7. DNA for the CDR3: TGCGCCAGCAGCCAAGATCGTCCGGGAGGCGCAGATACGCAGTATTTT. Translating it yields CASSQDRPGGADTQYF.

This clone was counted between two and nine times. The chain links TRBV3-1 (or the pseudogene TRBV3-2) to TRBJ2-5; 7 positions match TRBD1. Germline values: CDR1 LGHDT, CDR2 YNNKEL (reference sequence). The CDR3 spans 16 residues. V lost 2 bases, J lost 5 bases, and 11 bases stayed unmatched. Here the CDR3 DNA reads TGTGCCAGCAGCCAACAGTTGACAGGGCGGTGGGAGACCCAGTACTTC. This encodes CASSQQLTGRWETQYF.